These 3 T cell receptor beta chains came from one sample sequenced in a study of T cells in Graves' hyperthyroidism and ophthalmopathy. Researchers amplified the TCR beta CDR3 regions from RNA transcripts. The study used the HTBI primer set for a first-round RT-PCR of the TCR CDR3. TCRdb independently ran MiXCR on the multiplex PCR reads; one entry per CDR3 protein. The table records 560,000 or so distinct CDR3 sequences, 20% of them present only once. The sample was blood. All receptors come from a man aged 40-50 years with Graves' ophthalmopathy.

The gene calls are TRBV6-2 or TRBV6-3 and TRBJ2-3; no reliable D call. V was cut by 5 bases and J by 4 bases, with 7 bases left in between. Germline CDR1 is MNHEY and CDR2 is SVGEGT. The CDR3 consists of 12 residues. CDR3: CASSTLADTQYF. CDR3 sequence (DNA): TGTGCCAGCAGTACCTTAGCAGATACGCAGTATTTT.

Concerning this clonotype itself: It may be a read error: a sequence one base away is much more abundant. The chain links TRBV12-3 or TRBV12-4 to TRBJ1-4; unclear D gene. This CDR3 spans 13 amino acids. CDR3 in amino acids: CASSPGLNEKLSF. Written as DNA, the CDR3 is TGTGCCAGCAGCCCAGGCCTAAATGAAAAACTGTCTTTT.

This clonotype has a count of ten or more. The chain is built from TRBV18 and TRBJ1-1, with a tentative D call TRBD1 (5 bases). Trimming removed 3 bases at V and 7 bases at J, with 12 bases between. The germline CDR1 and CDR2 sequences are KGHSH and LQKENI. CDR3 length: 13 residues. The CDR3 DNA reads TGTGCCAGCTCACCCAGGGAGTGGGGTGAAGCTTTCTTT. Its protein is CASSPREWGEAFF. Full variable domain (outside the CDR3, taken from reference TRBV18 and TRBJ1-1): NAGVMQNPRHLVRRRGQEARLRCSPMKGHSHVYWYRQLPEEGLKFMVYLQKENIIDESGMPKERFSAEFPKEGPSILRIQQVVRGDSAAYFCASSPREWGEAFFGQGTRLTVV.